These 10 T cell receptor beta chains were all obtained from the same sample, sequenced in a study of CD8 T cells in ankylosing spondylitis. TCRdb redid the calling of the 5' RACE reads with MiXCR, one entry per CDR3 protein. Of roughly 30,000 distinct CDR3 sequences listed, 14% are singletons. Material for sequencing was blood. The source of these receptors is a male donor with ankylosing spondylitis or in good health (not recorded which).

This chain uses TRBV29-1 with TRBJ1-1; D perhaps matches TRBD1 (6 bases). Germline CDR1 is SQVTM and CDR2 is ANQGSEA. This CDR3 spans 14 amino acids. V was pared by 3 bases and J by 6 bases, with 17 bases between. This CDR3 reads CSVDVVQGWAEAFF. Here the CDR3 DNA reads TGCAGCGTTGATGTGGTACAGGGATGGGCTGAAGCTTTCTTT.

This clonotype has more than one count but fewer than ten. This chain joins TRBV29-1 and TRBJ1-1; no definite D call. V dropped 3 bases and J dropped 0 bases, with 8 bases sitting between them. The germline V gene encodes CDR1 SQVTM and CDR2 ANQGSEA. This CDR3 region has 13 residues. This CDR3 reads CSVESAMNTEAFF. In nucleotides, the CDR3 is TGCAGCGTTGAGTCCGCAATGAACACTGAAGCTTTCTTT.

V usage is TRBV7-3 and J usage is TRBJ2-1, with 8 bases identical to TRBD1. Losses at the gene ends were 5 bases for V and 7 bases for J; bases not matched to a gene: 16. The CDR3 spans 17 residues. Per germline, CDR1 SGHTA and CDR2 FQGTGA. The CDR3 region has the DNA TGTGCCAGCAGCCTCCCCAAGGACAGGGTGGCTTCAAATGAGCAGTTCTTC. It yields the protein CASSLPKDRVASNEQFF.

The genes are TRBV12-3 or TRBV12-4 and TRBJ2-3, with 7 positions matching TRBD2. With V trimmed by 5 bases and J by 1 base, 3 bases remained unmatched. This CDR3 region has 14 residues. CDR3 sequence (DNA): TGTGCCAGCAGTGCCAGCGGGGGCACAGATACGCAGTATTTT. Translating it yields CASSASGGTDTQYF.

The chain recombines TRBV7-2 with TRBJ2-1, with D unclear. Trimming removed 0 bases at V and 6 bases at J, with 12 bases between. This CDR3 has 15 residues. Germline V gene data show CDR1 as SGHTA and CDR2 as FQGNSA. CDR3 region: CASSLAYRVSNEQFF. CDR3 nucleotides: TGTGCCAGCAGCTTAGCTTACCGAGTGAGCAATGAGCAGTTCTTC.

This clonotype was seen a few times. The rearrangement joins TRBV27 to TRBJ2-5, with 15 bases lining up with TRBD2. The germline CDR1 and CDR2 sequences are MNHEY and SMNVEV (reference sequence). V lost 5 bases to trimming and J lost 5 bases; unmatched junction nucleotides: 9. This CDR3 contains 17 residues. CDR3 loop: CASSIGLAGGIGETQYF. As DNA, the CDR3 is TGTGCCAGCAGTATTGGACTAGCGGGAGGGATCGGCGAGACCCAGTACTTC.

V and J are TRBV4-3 and TRBJ2-2; maybe TRBD2 (6 bases). Trimming pared 1 base from V and 7 bases from J, leaving 10 bases between. Looked up from germline, CDR1 is LGHNA and CDR2 is YSLEER. The CDR3 has 14 amino acids. The CDR3 spells CASSQGREVGELFF. CDR3 DNA sequence: TGCGCCAGCAGCCAAGGGAGGGAGGTCGGGGAGCTGTTTTTT.

This clonotype has at least ten counts. CDR3 in DNA: TGTGCCACCGGACTGGGGGCGCAAGACACTGAAGCTTTCTTT. Amino acid sequence: CATGLGAQDTEAFF. The chain carries TRBV27 and TRBJ1-1, with D maybe TRBD1 (6 bases). This CDR3 has 14 residues. Between the trimmed V and J ends, which lost 10 bases and 3 bases, there was a span of 18 bases. Per germline, CDR1 MNHEY and CDR2 SMNVEV (reference sequence).

The table lists this clonotype with a few counts. The genes are TRBV12-3 or TRBV12-4 and TRBJ2-2; TRBD1 matches 7 bases. The CDR3 is 14 amino acids. Trimming removed 6 bases from V and 3 bases from J; junction bases left unmatched: 4. CDR3 loop: CASRPTGYTGELFF. The CDR3 nucleotides are TGTGCCAGCAGGCCGACAGGGTACACCGGGGAGCTGTTTTTT.

This clonotype occurred many times. V usage is TRBV20-1 and J usage is TRBJ2-1, with TRBD1 matching over 8 bases. The trim removed 3 bases at V and 0 bases at J, leaving 1 base unmatched. CDR1 is DFQATT and CDR2 is SNEGSKA in the germline V gene (reference sequence). CDR3 size: 14 residues. CDR3 residues: CSARDRVSYNEQFF. The DNA for the CDR3 is TGCAGTGCTAGGGACAGGGTCTCCTACAATGAGCAGTTCTTC.